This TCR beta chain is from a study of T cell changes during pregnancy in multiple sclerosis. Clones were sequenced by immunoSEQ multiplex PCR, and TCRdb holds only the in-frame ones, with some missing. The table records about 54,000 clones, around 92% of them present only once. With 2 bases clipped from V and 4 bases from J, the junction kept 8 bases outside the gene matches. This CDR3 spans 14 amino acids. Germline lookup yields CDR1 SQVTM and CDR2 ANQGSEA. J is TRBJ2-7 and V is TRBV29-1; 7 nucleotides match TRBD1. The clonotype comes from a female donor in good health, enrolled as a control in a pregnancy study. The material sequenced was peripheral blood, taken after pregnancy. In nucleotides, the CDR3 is TGCAGCGTTGAACTGAATAGGGGGCGATACGAGCAGTACTTC. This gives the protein CSVELNRGRYEQYF.